Below are 30 T cell receptor beta chains sequenced from a single sample in a study of cytomegalovirus exposure and HLA in healthy donors (TCRdb year 2017). The library was generated by the immunoSEQ multiplex PCR assay. The multiplex PCR relied on a mix of 60 forward primers for TCR Vbeta segments and 13 reverse primers for TCR Jbeta segments. Held by TCRdb, this immuneACCESS table contains in-frame sequences only and omits some clones. Under half of the omission traces to an unresolved V gene where checked; the cause of the rest is unknown. The sample data list about 150,000 clones, and 75% to 85% of these were observed just once. Of the sample, about 1.7% falls within the top ten clones. Sequenced input: PBMCs. The receptors derive from a female donor in good health and CMV-seropositive.

The rearrangement uses TRBV30 and TRBJ1-6; D uncertain. Trimming cost V 2 bases and J 8 bases, with 7 bases left between them. The CDR3 loop spans 12 amino acids. Germline values: CDR1 GTSNPN, CDR2 SVGIG (reference sequence). CDR3 bases: TGTGCCTGGAGTAACGGGGATTCACCCCTCCACTTT. Its translation is CAWSNGDSPLHF.

This chain links TRBV6-1 with TRBJ2-7; D is undetermined. The germline V gene has CDR1 MNHNS and CDR2 SASEGT. V was clipped by 1 base and J by 0 bases, with 10 bases between them. This CDR3 spans 15 amino acids. Here the CDR3 DNA reads TGTGCCAGCAGTGAAGAGGCGGTCACCTCCTACGAGCAGTACTTC. This gives the protein CASSEEAVTSYEQYF.

Turning to this clone: The same CDR3 can be traced to other DNA sequences in this sample. This chain connects TRBV7-9 to TRBJ2-3, with 8 bases aligning to TRBD2. There are 17 residues in the CDR3. Trimming at V came to 4 bases and at J to 4 bases, leaving 13 bases not matched to a gene. CDR1 is SEHNR, CDR2 FQNEAQ, per germline (reference sequence). DNA for the CDR3: TGTGCCAGCAGCTCCCGAGTGAGCGGGAGTCCGGCAGATACGCAGTATTTT. Protein: CASSSRVSGSPADTQYF.

This rearrangement joins TRBV30 to TRBJ1-1; a possible D gene is TRBD1 (6 bases). Germline values: CDR1 GTSNPN, CDR2 SVGIG (reference sequence). V dropped 3 bases and J dropped 3 bases, with 26 bases sitting between them. The CDR3 covers 18 residues. CDR3 sequence: CAWSDEQGLLLWDTEAFF. In DNA, the CDR3 is TGTGCCTGGAGCGATGAACAGGGCCTTTTGCTTTGGGACACTGAAGCTTTCTTT.

This chain connects TRBV29-1 to TRBJ1-5; D unresolved. The CDR3 runs 18 residues. From germline, CDR1 is SQVTM and CDR2 ANQGSEA. The V end was cut by 2 bases, the J end by 1 base, with 21 bases between. The CDR3 spells CSVEILVRGVLSNQPQHF. The CDR3 DNA reads as TGCAGCGTTGAAATATTAGTTCGGGGAGTCCTGAGCAATCAGCCCCAGCATTTT.

This clone was picked up one time. The chain has TRBV10-2 and TRBJ1-2, with 8 positions matching TRBD1. The CDR3 has 18 residues. Germline assignment: CDR1 WSHSY and CDR2 SAAADI. After removal of 2 bases from V and 2 bases from J, the junction contained 13 bases not matched to a gene. In DNA form, the CDR3 reads TGCGCCAGCAGTGAGAGGGGGACGGGACAGGCCCTAAACTATGGCTACACCTTC. Protein sequence: CASSERGTGQALNYGYTF.

The chain employs TRBV27 and TRBJ2-3; the match to TRBD2 covers 9 bases. The V and J ends lost 2 bases and 4 bases, in that order; junction bases with no gene match: 10. Germline V lookup: CDR1 MNHEY, CDR2 SMNVEV (reference sequence). The CDR3 runs to 17 residues. The CDR3 loop is CASSLRGGSGGADTQYF. CDR3 DNA sequence: TGTGCCAGCAGTTTAAGGGGGGGTAGCGGGGGAGCAGATACGCAGTATTTT.

A remark on this clone: This CDR3 is also generated by other DNA sequences in the sample. This chain links TRBV6-1 with TRBJ2-7, with 13 bases matching TRBD2. The V gene end was trimmed by 1 base and the J gene end by 3 bases; junction bases not matched to a gene: 0. Germline CDR1 is MNHNS and CDR2 is SASEGT. The CDR3 runs to 15 residues. The CDR3 sequence: CASSEGTSGSYEQYF. The CDR3 DNA is TGTGCCAGCAGTGAAGGGACTAGCGGGAGCTACGAGCAGTACTTC.

The chain is built from TRBV10-3 and TRBJ2-3; 7 bases are a match to TRBD1. The CDR3 totals 18 residues. Germline lookup yields CDR1 ENHRY and CDR2 SYGVKD. The V and J ends lost 0 bases and 3 bases, in that order; junction bases with no gene match: 12. CDR3 region: CAISESGRTGERTDTQYF. The CDR3 region has the DNA TGTGCCATCAGTGAGTCGGGCAGAACAGGGGAAAGGACAGATACGCAGTATTTT.

The rearrangement links TRBV7-2 to TRBJ2-3; 9 bases are a match to TRBD2. The CDR3 extends over 16 amino acids. The trim removed 3 bases at V and 4 bases at J, leaving 8 bases unmatched. Germline values: CDR1 SGHTA, CDR2 FQGNSA. CDR3 DNA sequence: TGTGCCAGCAGCTTTGGGCTAGCGGGATTCGCAGATACGCAGTATTTT. As protein: CASSFGLAGFADTQYF. Combining the CDR3 with reference TRBV7-2 and TRBJ2-3 gives the whole variable domain GAGVSQSPSNKVTEKGKDVELRCDPISGHTALYWYRQSLGQGLEFLIYFQGNSAPDKSGLPSDRFSAERTGGSVSTLTIQRTQQEDSAVYLCASSFGLAGFADTQYFGPGTRLTVL.

This clone has a handful of counts. The chain links TRBV9 to TRBJ2-3; 8 bases fit TRBD2. V shed 1 base and J 3 bases; nucleotides not matched to a gene: 4. The CDR3 has 15 amino acids. CDR1 is SGDLS, CDR2 YYNGEE, per germline. DNA of the CDR3: TGTGCCAGCAGCGTATGGGGACTAGGTACAGATACGCAGTATTTT. The encoded protein is CASSVWGLGTDTQYF.

The J gene is TRBJ2-1, the V gene TRBV7-6; the match to TRBD2 covers 11 bases. This CDR3 comprises 17 residues. Germline V CDR1 and CDR2: SGHVS, FNYEAQ. V was pared by 1 base and J by 4 bases, with 6 bases of the junction left unmatched. The CDR3 region is CASSLETGTSGYNEQFF. The DNA of the CDR3 is TGTGCCAGCAGCTTAGAAACCGGGACTAGCGGATACAATGAGCAGTTCTTC.

The gene calls are TRBV5-4 and TRBJ2-3; perhaps TRBD1 as D (6 bases). V lost 0 bases to trimming and J lost 2 bases, with 10 bases between them. Germline CDR1 is SGHNT and CDR2 is YYREEE (reference sequence). The CDR3 loop spans 15 amino acids. The CDR3 nucleotides read TGTGCCAGCAGCTTGGACAGGGAAAACACAGATACGCAGTATTTT. Amino acids: CASSLDRENTDTQYF.

The rearrangement links TRBV7-6 to TRBJ2-5; maybe TRBD1 (6 bases). The CDR3 spans 14 residues. Trimming removed 1 base at V and 2 bases at J, with 8 bases between. Germline lookup yields CDR1 SGHVS and CDR2 FNYEAQ. Here the CDR3 DNA reads TGTGCCAGCAGCTTAGAAGGGGGACAAGAGACCCAGTACTTC. This translates into CASSLEGGQETQYF.

The rearrangement joins TRBV2 to TRBJ1-4; D is undetermined. CDR1 and CDR2 (germline): SNHLY, FYNNEI. V was cut by 7 bases and J by 3 bases, with 12 bases left in between. This CDR3 is 14 amino acids long. The CDR3 reads CASIGREANEKLFF. Written as DNA, the CDR3 is TGTGCCAGCATCGGTCGGGAAGCTAATGAAAAACTGTTTTTT.

The chain couples TRBV6-1 to TRBJ1-1, with TRBD1 matching 7 bases. The CDR3 has 13 residues. The germline V gene has CDR1 MNHNS and CDR2 SASEGT. V shed 5 bases and J 7 bases; nucleotides not matched to a gene: 7. DNA for the CDR3: TGTGCCAGCAGTAAACAGGGGACGGGTGAAGCTTTCTTT. Translated, it gives CASSKQGTGEAFF.

The CDR3 bases are TGTGCCAGCAGGCCCACTAGCTCGGAGACCCAGTACTTC. This codes for CASRPTSSETQYF. J is TRBJ2-5 and V is TRBV6-5, with a tentative D call TRBD2 (6 bases). Germline V gene sequence: CDR1 MNHEY, CDR2 SVGAGI. The CDR3 extends over 13 amino acids. V gave up 6 bases and J gave up 5 bases, with 13 bases separating them.

This chain uses TRBV19 with TRBJ1-5, with D unresolved. CDR1 and CDR2 (germline): LNHDA, SQIVND (reference sequence). The CDR3 spans 16 residues. V lost 3 bases and J 1 base, leaving 13 bases between the germline ends. The CDR3 sequence is CASSITTRLSNQPQHF. The CDR3 coding sequence is TGTGCCAGTAGTATTACGACTAGGTTAAGCAATCAGCCCCAGCATTTT.

The rearrangement joins TRBV4-2 to TRBJ2-2; 8 bases match TRBD2. Germline V CDR1 and CDR2: LGHNA, YNFKEQ. Losses at the gene ends were 0 bases for V and 5 bases for J; bases not matched to a gene: 8. This CDR3 has 17 amino acids. The CDR3 loop is CASSQESAGALTGELFF. The DNA for the CDR3 is TGTGCCAGCAGCCAAGAATCAGCGGGGGCATTAACCGGGGAGCTGTTTTTT.

The chain employs TRBV18 and TRBJ2-2; tentative D call: TRBD1 (5 bases). Trimming took 1 base from V and 2 from J, leaving 8 bases between them. Germline V lookup: CDR1 KGHSH, CDR2 LQKENI. This CDR3 comprises 15 residues. In nucleotides, the CDR3 is TGTGCCAGCTCACCACAGGGGCGTAACACCGGGGAGCTGTTTTTT. This gives the protein CASSPQGRNTGELFF.

In its sample, this clone was seen a few times. The rearrangement uses TRBV28 and TRBJ1-4; 8 bases match TRBD1. The CDR3 length is 15 residues. Looked up from germline, CDR1 is MDHEN and CDR2 is SYDVKM. V lost 4 bases and J lost 4; bases outside the gene matches: 5. For the CDR3, the DNA is TGTGCCAGCAGTTCAGACAGGGGAGGTAATGAAAAACTGTTTTTT. It encodes CASSSDRGGNEKLFF.

The gene calls are TRBV28 and TRBJ2-7; the D gene is possibly TRBD2 (5 bases). The CDR3 totals 16 residues. CDR1 and CDR2 (germline): MDHEN, SYDVKM. V was pared by 8 bases and J by 0 bases, with 20 bases between. The DNA for the CDR3 is TGTGCCAGCCGCGGGCTGTCGGGTCGCGCCTCCTACGAGCAGTACTTC. Protein: CASRGLSGRASYEQYF.

V usage is TRBV2 and J usage is TRBJ2-5; 11 bases line up with TRBD2. This CDR3 is built from 16 residues. Trimming took 4 bases from V and 3 from J; bases not matched to a gene: 7. Germline V gene lookup returns CDR1 SNHLY and CDR2 FYNNEI. CDR3 DNA: TGTGCCAGCAGTGTTCTAGCGGGGGGCCACGAAGAGACCCAGTACTTC. Its translation: CASSVLAGGHEETQYF.

This clone was seen only a few times. The chain combines TRBV7-9 with TRBJ1-3, with 7 bases lining up with TRBD1. This CDR3 contains 13 residues. Germline V lookup: CDR1 SEHNR, CDR2 FQNEAQ (reference sequence). V dropped 6 bases and J dropped 16; count of bases not matched to a gene: 15. The CDR3 coding sequence is TGTGCCAGCAGTTACGAACCGGGACAGACGCTGTATTTT. The encoded protein is CASSYEPGQTLYF.

V is TRBV27 and J is TRBJ2-5; 11 bases line up with TRBD2. The ends lost 3 bases at V and 6 bases at J; junction bases unmatched: 12. Germline CDR1 is MNHEY and CDR2 is SMNVEV (reference sequence). This CDR3 comprises 17 residues. CDR3 loop: CASSFLLTSGVQKTQYF. In DNA, the CDR3 is TGTGCCAGCAGTTTTCTTTTGACTAGCGGGGTACAGAAGACCCAGTACTTC.

This rearrangement joins TRBV30 to TRBJ1-4, with TRBD1 identical over 8 bases. V gave up 1 base and J gave up 5 bases; unmatched junction bases: 6. This CDR3 is built from 15 residues. Germline CDR1 and CDR2: GTSNPN and SVGIG (reference sequence). The DNA for the CDR3 is TGTGCCTGGAGTGCCCCTGGACAGGGCAATGAAAAACTGTTTTTT. Its protein product is CAWSAPGQGNEKLFF.

The chain is built from TRBV5-1 and TRBJ2-1; 10 positions match TRBD2. CDR1 is SGHRS, CDR2 YFSETQ, per germline. Losses at the gene ends were 4 bases for V and 0 bases for J; bases not matched to a gene: 4. The length of the CDR3 is 16 residues. Here the CDR3 reads CASSPTSGASYNEQFF. DNA of the CDR3: TGCGCCAGCAGCCCCACTAGCGGGGCCTCCTACAATGAGCAGTTCTTC.

This clone showed up just once. The genes are TRBV7-9 and TRBJ2-2; D is perhaps TRBD2 (5 bases). Trimming left V 4 bases short and J 0 bases short, with 6 bases between. The CDR3 is 14 amino acids. Germline CDR1 reads SEHNR; CDR2 reads FQNEAQ (reference sequence). For the CDR3, the DNA is TGTGCCAGCAGCTCGGGAACGAACACCGGGGAGCTGTTTTTT. Protein sequence: CASSSGTNTGELFF.

The chain carries TRBV4-1 and TRBJ2-3, with D tentatively TRBD2 (6 bases). Germline V gene lookup returns CDR1 MGHRA and CDR2 YSYEKL. The V gene lost 2 bases and the J gene lost 0 bases, with 12 bases spanning the gap. There are 16 residues in the CDR3. CDR3: CASSQTSSTSTDTQYF. CDR3 DNA sequence: TGCGCCAGCAGCCAAACTAGCAGTACTAGCACAGATACGCAGTATTTT.

The gene calls are TRBV23-1 and TRBJ2-7; D might be TRBD2 (7 bases). TRBV23-1 is classed as an ORF, of uncertain function. Trimming took off 8 bases at V and 13 bases at J, with 21 bases between the two ends. CDR3 length: 12 amino acids. The CDR3 sequence: CASVHRGGAGYF. For the CDR3, the DNA is TGCGCCAGCGTACATAGGGGGGGGGCCGGATACTTC.